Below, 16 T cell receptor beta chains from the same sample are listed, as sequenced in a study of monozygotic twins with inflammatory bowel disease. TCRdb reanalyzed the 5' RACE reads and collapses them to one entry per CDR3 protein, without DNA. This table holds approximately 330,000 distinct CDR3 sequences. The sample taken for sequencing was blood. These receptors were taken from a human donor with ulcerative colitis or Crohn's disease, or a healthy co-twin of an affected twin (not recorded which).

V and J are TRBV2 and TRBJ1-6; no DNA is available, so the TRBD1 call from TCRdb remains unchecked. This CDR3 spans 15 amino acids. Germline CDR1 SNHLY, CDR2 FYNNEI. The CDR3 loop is CASSDKGFDNSPLHF.

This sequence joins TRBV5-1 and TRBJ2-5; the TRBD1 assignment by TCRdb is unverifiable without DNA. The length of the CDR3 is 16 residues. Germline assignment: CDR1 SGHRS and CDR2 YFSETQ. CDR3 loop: CASSPPQGGPQETQYF.

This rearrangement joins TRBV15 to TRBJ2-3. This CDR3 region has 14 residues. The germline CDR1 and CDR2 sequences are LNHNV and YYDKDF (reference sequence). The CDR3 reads CATSRGQSTDTQYF.

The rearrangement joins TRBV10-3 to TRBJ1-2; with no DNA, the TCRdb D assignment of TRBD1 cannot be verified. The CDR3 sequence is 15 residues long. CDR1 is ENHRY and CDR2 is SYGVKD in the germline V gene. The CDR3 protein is CAISDDRAGLYGYTF.

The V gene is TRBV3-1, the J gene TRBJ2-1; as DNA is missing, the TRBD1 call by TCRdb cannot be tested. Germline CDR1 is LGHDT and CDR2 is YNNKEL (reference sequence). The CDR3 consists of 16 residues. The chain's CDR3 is CASSHREGQSYNEQFF.

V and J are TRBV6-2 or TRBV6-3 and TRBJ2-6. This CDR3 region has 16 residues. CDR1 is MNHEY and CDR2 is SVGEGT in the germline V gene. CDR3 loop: CASSYGYGVGANVLTF.

The CDR3 sequence is CASSREGLTDTQYF. The chain joins TRBV12-3 or TRBV12-4 to TRBJ2-3; TCRdb proposes TRBD2, but this gene call is untestable without DNA. This CDR3 has 14 amino acids.

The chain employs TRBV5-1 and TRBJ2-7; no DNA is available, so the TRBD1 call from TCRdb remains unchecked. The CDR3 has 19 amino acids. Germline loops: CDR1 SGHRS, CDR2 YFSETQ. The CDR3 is CASSSTGTGDLLSSYEQYF.

The CDR3 is CASSQEYRDENTEAFF. V usage is TRBV4-1 and J usage is TRBJ1-1; TCRdb proposes TRBD1, but this gene call is untestable without DNA. The CDR3 has 16 amino acids. Germline V gene sequence: CDR1 MGHRA, CDR2 YSYEKL.

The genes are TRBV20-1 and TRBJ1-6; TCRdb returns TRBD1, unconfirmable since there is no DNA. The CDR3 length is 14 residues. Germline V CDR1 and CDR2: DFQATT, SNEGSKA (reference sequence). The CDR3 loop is CSARGSLGSSPLHF.

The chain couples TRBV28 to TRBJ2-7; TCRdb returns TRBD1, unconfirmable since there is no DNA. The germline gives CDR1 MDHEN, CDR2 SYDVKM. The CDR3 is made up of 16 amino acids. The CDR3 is CASSYLGGQSSYEQYF.

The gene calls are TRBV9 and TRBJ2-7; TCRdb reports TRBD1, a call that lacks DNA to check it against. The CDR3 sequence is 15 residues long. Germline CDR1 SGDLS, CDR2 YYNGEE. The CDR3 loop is CASSVEQGTIYEQYF. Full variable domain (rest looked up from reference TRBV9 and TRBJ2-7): DSGVTQTPKHLITATGQRVTLRCSPRSGDLSVYWYQQSLDQGLQFLIQYYNGEERAKGNILERFSAQQFPDLHSELNLSSLELGDSALYFCASSVEQGTIYEQYFGPGTRLTVT.

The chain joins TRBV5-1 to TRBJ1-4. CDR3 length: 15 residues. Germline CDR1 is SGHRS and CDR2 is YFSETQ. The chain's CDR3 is CASSFLDFQTEKLFF.

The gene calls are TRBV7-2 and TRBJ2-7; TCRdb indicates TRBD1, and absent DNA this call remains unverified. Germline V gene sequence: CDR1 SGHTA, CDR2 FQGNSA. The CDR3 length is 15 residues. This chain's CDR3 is CASSFDRGESYEQYF. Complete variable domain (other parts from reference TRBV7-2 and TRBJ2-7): GAGVSQSPSNKVTEKGKDVELRCDPISGHTALYWYRQSLGQGLEFLIYFQGNSAPDKSGLPSDRFSAERTGGSVSTLTIQRTQQEDSAVYLCASSFDRGESYEQYFGPGTRLTVT.

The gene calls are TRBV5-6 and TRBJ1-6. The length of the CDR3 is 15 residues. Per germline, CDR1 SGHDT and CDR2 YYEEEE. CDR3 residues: CASSLLGSRDSPLHF.

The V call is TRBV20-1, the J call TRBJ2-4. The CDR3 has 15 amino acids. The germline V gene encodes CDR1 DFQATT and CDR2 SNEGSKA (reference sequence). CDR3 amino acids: CSASNGSGPKNIQYF.